This record concerns one T cell receptor beta chain sequence. This record comes from a study of cytomegalovirus exposure and HLA in healthy donors. The CDR3 is 15 residues long. Germline CDR1 and CDR2: SGHTA and FQGTGA. V dropped 4 bases and J dropped 1; count of bases not matched to a gene: 7. A multiplex PCR was run with 60 Vbeta primers and 13 Jbeta primers. Clones were read by immunoSEQ multiplex PCR, and TCRdb kept only the in-frame ones, dropping some. Of approximately 200,000 clones listed, approximately 82% are singletons. This clonotype originated in a woman aged 18 to 35 in good health and CMV-seropositive. Sequenced sample: PBMCs. The J gene is TRBJ2-7, the V gene TRBV7-3, with 7 bases aligning to TRBD1. In DNA form, the CDR3 reads TGTGCCAGCAGCTATACCGGGACAGAGTCCTACGAGCAGTACTTC. It yields the protein CASSYTGTESYEQYF.